The rows below give T cell receptor beta chains drawn from one sample of a study of beta chain features in type 1 diabetes. TCRdb keeps only in-frame clones here, not all; method: immunoSEQ multiplex PCR. Here the sample spans 350,000 or so clones, 20% being singletons. Input material: naive CD4+ T cells from blood. Receptors were obtained from a woman in her late teens or twenties in good health. Each CDR3 is given with its conserved first and last residue. The order of the fields is J gene, clone size, D gene, V gene, CDR3 protein, CDR3 DNA. The D gene is left open where the match is weak. Rows give clone size only sometimes, using once, few, many, or a class for an expanded clone.

J gene: TRBJ2-1
clone size: few
D gene: TRBD2
V gene: TRBV7-6
CDR3 protein: CASSSISLAAYNEQFF
CDR3 DNA: TGTGCCAGCAGCTCCATTAGCCTAGCGGCCTACAATGAGCAGTTCTTC

J gene: TRBJ2-3
clone size: few
D gene: .
V gene: TRBV30
CDR3 protein: CALAGLGDTQYF
CDR3 DNA: TGTGCCTTGGCGGGTCTGGGGGATACGCAGTATTTT

J gene: TRBJ2-6
clone size: few
D gene: .
V gene: TRBV30
CDR3 protein: CAWSVQSVGANVLTF
CDR3 DNA: TGTGCCTGGAGTGTACAGTCCGTGGGGGCCAACGTCCTGACTTTC

J gene: TRBJ1-4
clone size: .
D gene: .
V gene: TRBV9
CDR3 protein: CASSVGWARNEKLFF
CDR3 DNA: TGTGCCAGCAGCGTAGGATGGGCAAGAAATGAAAAACTGTTTTTT

J gene: TRBJ2-1
clone size: few
D gene: TRBD2
V gene: TRBV29-1
CDR3 protein: CSVVTSGGYNEQFF
CDR3 DNA: TGCAGCGTTGTAACTAGCGGGGGGTACAATGAGCAGTTCTTC

J gene: TRBJ2-3
clone size: .
D gene: .
V gene: TRBV9
CDR3 protein: CASTVQSSDTQYF
CDR3 DNA: TGTGCCAGCACGGTCCAAAGCTCAGATACGCAGTATTTT

J gene: TRBJ2-1
clone size: few
D gene: TRBD2
V gene: TRBV25-1
CDR3 protein: CASSSRGGGADEQFF
CDR3 DNA: TGTGCCAGCAGTTCAAGGGGCGGGGGGGCTGACGAGCAGTTCTTC

J gene: TRBJ2-7
clone size: .
D gene: TRBD1
V gene: TRBV7-2
CDR3 protein: CASSWTGTGLEQYF
CDR3 DNA: TGTGCCAGCAGCTGGACCGGGACAGGGCTCGAGCAGTACTTC

J gene: TRBJ2-5
clone size: few
D gene: TRBD2
V gene: TRBV5-1
CDR3 protein: CASSLGLAGVETQYF
CDR3 DNA: TGCGCCAGCAGCTTGGGACTAGCGGGAGTGGAGACCCAGTACTTC

J gene: TRBJ1-5
clone size: .
D gene: TRBD1
V gene: TRBV18
CDR3 protein: CASSTTGTSNQPQHF
CDR3 DNA: TGTGCCAGCTCCACGACAGGGACGAGCAATCAGCCCCAGCATTTT

J gene: TRBJ2-1
clone size: .
D gene: TRBD2
V gene: TRBV7-6
CDR3 protein: CASSLGGRANEQFF
CDR3 DNA: TGTGCCAGCAGCTTGGGCGGGAGGGCCAATGAGCAGTTCTTC

J gene: TRBJ2-7
clone size: .
D gene: .
V gene: TRBV7-2
CDR3 protein: CASSLAFVYTYEQYF
CDR3 DNA: TGTGCCAGCAGCTTAGCGTTTGTATATACCTACGAGCAGTACTTC

J gene: TRBJ1-2
clone size: few
D gene: TRBD1
V gene: TRBV5-1
CDR3 protein: CASSLGDRITSNYGYTF
CDR3 DNA: TGCGCCAGCAGCTTGGGGGACAGAATTACTTCTAACTATGGCTACACCTTC

J gene: TRBJ2-3
clone size: .
D gene: .
V gene: TRBV9
CDR3 protein: CASSLLPSTDTQYF
CDR3 DNA: TGTGCCAGCAGCCTTCTACCGAGCACAGATACGCAGTATTTT

J gene: TRBJ2-1
clone size: few
D gene: .
V gene: TRBV5-1
CDR3 protein: CASSLVRAPNEQFF
CDR3 DNA: TGCGCCAGCAGCTTGGTCAGGGCCCCCAATGAGCAGTTCTTC

J gene: TRBJ2-3
clone size: .
D gene: .
V gene: TRBV7-2
CDR3 protein: CASSQDGGVTDTQYF
CDR3 DNA: TGTGCCAGCAGCCAAGACGGCGGGGTAACAGATACGCAGTATTTT

J gene: TRBJ2-5
clone size: few
D gene: .
V gene: TRBV30
CDR3 protein: CACQGQETQYF
CDR3 DNA: TGTGCCTGTCAGGGACAAGAGACCCAGTACTTC

J gene: TRBJ1-3
clone size: few
D gene: .
V gene: TRBV29-1
CDR3 protein: CSVALTTGNTIYF
CDR3 DNA: TGCAGCGTTGCCCTTACAACTGGAAACACCATATATTTT

J gene: TRBJ1-2
clone size: .
D gene: .
V gene: TRBV29-1
CDR3 protein: CSVGTFLNYGYTF
CDR3 DNA: TGCAGCGTAGGGACTTTCCTTAACTATGGCTACACCTTC

J gene: TRBJ2-2
clone size: .
D gene: TRBD1
V gene: TRBV11-2
CDR3 protein: CASSLWGRDRGRTGELFF
CDR3 DNA: TGTGCCAGCAGCTTATGGGGCCGGGACAGGGGGAGAACCGGGGAGCTGTTTTTT

J gene: TRBJ1-1
clone size: .
D gene: TRBD1
V gene: TRBV9
CDR3 protein: CASSALGTGNTEAFF
CDR3 DNA: TGTGCCAGCAGCGCTTTAGGGACAGGGAACACTGAAGCTTTCTTT

J gene: TRBJ2-5
clone size: few
D gene: .
V gene: TRBV19
CDR3 protein: CASSPGARGEKTQYF
CDR3 DNA: TGTGCCAGTAGCCCGGGAGCGAGAGGGGAGAAGACCCAGTACTTC

J gene: TRBJ2-7
clone size: .
D gene: .
V gene: TRBV4-1
CDR3 protein: CASSQGRDYEQYF
CDR3 DNA: TGCGCCAGCAGCCAAGGCAGGGACTACGAGCAGTACTTC

J gene: TRBJ2-5
clone size: few
D gene: .
V gene: TRBV5-6
CDR3 protein: CASSLVGSGETQYF
CDR3 DNA: TGTGCCAGCAGCTTGGTTGGGAGCGGGGAGACCCAGTACTTC

J gene: TRBJ2-7
clone size: .
D gene: .
V gene: TRBV4-3
CDR3 protein: CASSQEPRSTYEQYF
CDR3 DNA: TGCGCCAGCAGCCAAGAACCTAGGTCCACCTACGAGCAGTACTTC

J gene: TRBJ2-1
clone size: .
D gene: .
V gene: TRBV6-5
CDR3 protein: CASSSLWEVSYNEQFF
CDR3 DNA: TGTGCCAGCAGTTCCCTGTGGGAGGTCTCCTACAATGAGCAGTTCTTC

J gene: TRBJ2-3
clone size: .
D gene: TRBD2
V gene: TRBV5-1
CDR3 protein: CASSLVPVTAGGPGDTQYF
CDR3 DNA: TGCGCCAGCAGCTTGGTGCCAGTCACGGCGGGGGGGCCGGGAGATACGCAGTATTTT

J gene: TRBJ1-2
clone size: few
D gene: TRBD1
V gene: TRBV27
CDR3 protein: CASSRGTAYGYTF
CDR3 DNA: TGTGCCAGCAGCCGCGGGACAGCCTATGGCTACACCTTC

J gene: TRBJ2-1
clone size: few
D gene: .
V gene: TRBV7-2
CDR3 protein: CASSPRLAYNEQFF
CDR3 DNA: TGTGCCAGCAGCCCAAGACTAGCCTACAATGAGCAGTTCTTC

J gene: TRBJ2-7
clone size: few
D gene: TRBD1
V gene: TRBV7-2
CDR3 protein: CASSLTLTGAPYEQYF
CDR3 DNA: TGTGCCAGCAGCTTAACCCTGACAGGGGCCCCCTACGAGCAGTACTTC

J gene: TRBJ2-7
clone size: .
D gene: TRBD2
V gene: TRBV11-2
CDR3 protein: CASSGGGARLEQYF
CDR3 DNA: TGTGCCAGCAGCGGGGGAGGGGCCCGTCTGGAGCAGTACTTC

J gene: TRBJ2-7
clone size: few
D gene: .
V gene: TRBV18
CDR3 protein: CASSSDKGPIYEQYF
CDR3 DNA: TGTGCCAGCTCCTCAGACAAGGGGCCCATCTACGAGCAGTACTTC

J gene: TRBJ2-3
clone size: .
D gene: .
V gene: TRBV19
CDR3 protein: CASSIVGGRTDTQYF
CDR3 DNA: TGTGCCAGTAGTATAGTAGGAGGGCGGACAGATACGCAGTATTTT

J gene: TRBJ2-7
clone size: .
D gene: TRBD2
V gene: TRBV4-1
CDR3 protein: CASSGAGVARSSDEQYF
CDR3 DNA: TGCGCCAGCAGTGGGGCGGGAGTCGCTCGGTCGTCGGACGAGCAGTACTTC

J gene: TRBJ2-1
clone size: few
D gene: .
V gene: TRBV4-3
CDR3 protein: CASSQGASSGLYSYNEQFF
CDR3 DNA: TGCGCCAGCAGCCAAGGAGCATCCAGCGGGCTTTACTCCTACAATGAGCAGTTCTTC

J gene: TRBJ1-1
clone size: .
D gene: TRBD1
V gene: TRBV25-1
CDR3 protein: CASTEGAHMNTEAFF
CDR3 DNA: TGTGCCAGCACCGAGGGGGCGCACATGAACACTGAAGCTTTCTTT

J gene: TRBJ2-7
clone size: few
D gene: TRBD1
V gene: TRBV4-3
CDR3 protein: CASASGQGAEQYF
CDR3 DNA: TGCGCCAGCGCGTCGGGACAGGGGGCCGAGCAGTACTTC

J gene: TRBJ2-1
clone size: .
D gene: .
V gene: TRBV11-2
CDR3 protein: CASSLTGLRYNEQFF
CDR3 DNA: TGTGCCAGCAGCTTGACCGGACTAAGATACAATGAGCAGTTCTTC

J gene: TRBJ2-5
clone size: .
D gene: .
V gene: TRBV6-5
CDR3 protein: CASSAGQYNSQYF
CDR3 DNA: TGTGCCAGCAGTGCCGGACAGTATAATTCGCAGTACTTC

J gene: TRBJ1-2
clone size: few
D gene: TRBD1
V gene: TRBV28
CDR3 protein: CASSFTGASGYTF
CDR3 DNA: TGTGCCAGCAGTTTCACAGGGGCCTCTGGCTACACCTTC

J gene: TRBJ2-5
clone size: .
D gene: .
V gene: TRBV30
CDR3 protein: CAWSKSNQETQYF
CDR3 DNA: TGTGCCTGGAGTAAAAGCAATCAAGAGACCCAGTACTTC

J gene: TRBJ2-2
clone size: few
D gene: TRBD2
V gene: TRBV7-2
CDR3 protein: CASITGGRTGELFF
CDR3 DNA: TGTGCCAGCATCACGGGGGGGCGCACCGGGGAGCTGTTTTTT

J gene: TRBJ2-7
clone size: .
D gene: TRBD2
V gene: TRBV29-1
CDR3 protein: CSVVASGTYEQYF
CDR3 DNA: TGCAGCGTTGTGGCTAGCGGAACCTACGAGCAGTACTTC

J gene: TRBJ2-5
clone size: .
D gene: TRBD2
V gene: TRBV9
CDR3 protein: CASSATSGEETQYF
CDR3 DNA: TGTGCCAGCAGCGCAACTAGCGGGGAAGAGACCCAGTACTTC

J gene: TRBJ2-7
clone size: few
D gene: TRBD2
V gene: TRBV10-3
CDR3 protein: CAIGTSGYEQYF
CDR3 DNA: TGTGCCATCGGGACTAGCGGGTACGAGCAGTACTTC

J gene: TRBJ2-5
clone size: .
D gene: TRBD2
V gene: TRBV7-2
CDR3 protein: CASSEIGLAGQETQYF
CDR3 DNA: TGTGCCAGCAGCGAAATCGGACTAGCGGGGCAAGAGACCCAGTACTTC